This T cell receptor beta chain is drawn from a study of naive and memory T cell subsets. Study-level results: Gini index rose across naive, CM, EM and EMRA in CD4 and CD8. No ground truth validated the naive and memory repertoire findings.

The beta constant-region primer was an equimolar mix of two oligonucleotides covering TRBC1 and TRBC2. Nested alpha and beta constant-region primers with the SP2 primer drove four PCR rounds on ligated cDNA. The cDNA 3' end received a ligated single-stranded oligonucleotide carrying the SP2 primer and a 12-nucleotide UMI. TCRdb independently ran MiXCR on the UMI-ligation and nested PCR reads; one entry per CDR3 protein. Among over 65,000 distinct CDR3 sequences listed, 8% to 9.5% were seen once. Cells stained for CD3, CD4, CD8, CD45RA and CD27 were sorted into four subsets. Germline assignment: CDR1 SGHTA and CDR2 FQGNSA. V lost 5 bases to trimming and J lost 5 bases; unmatched junction nucleotides: 10. The CDR3 is made up of 15 amino acids. Note on this clonotype: Its specificity is not known.

This chain uses TRBV7-2 with TRBJ2-3, with 7 bases lining up with TRBD2. This sequence was found in a human donor in good health. The sequenced sample was naive CD8+ T cells from blood. For the CDR3, the DNA is TGTGCCAGCAGCCTCACGGGGGGTTGGGGAGATACGCAGTATTTT. It is translated as CASSLTGGWGDTQYF.